The 18 T cell receptor beta chains listed next were all sequenced from one sample in a study of identical twins. MiXCR, applied by TCRdb to the 5' RACE reads, yields one record per CDR3 protein. The repertoire holds about 240,000 distinct CDR3 sequences, with roughly 13% as singletons. Separately, the same data were catalogued under a study of yellow fever vaccine responses in identical twins.

The material sequenced was memory (CD45RO+) T cells sorted from blood. The receptor source for this set is a woman in her late teens or twenties in good health.

The gene calls are TRBV30 and TRBJ2-1; 13 bases line up with TRBD2. The CDR3 has 13 amino acids. With 0 bases clipped from V and 10 bases from J, the junction kept 0 bases outside the gene matches. CDR1 is GTSNPN and CDR2 is SVGIG in the germline V gene (reference sequence). The CDR3 loop reads CAWSVLAGGEQFF. CDR3 bases: TGTGCCTGGAGTGTACTAGCGGGAGGGGAGCAGTTCTTC.

This clonotype has a handful of counts. This rearrangement joins TRBV29-1 to TRBJ1-5, with a tentative D call TRBD1 (6 bases). The V gene's germline CDR1 is SQVTM and CDR2 ANQGSEA. CDR3 size: 13 residues. V lost 1 base to trimming and J lost 7 bases, with 11 bases between them. The CDR3 is CSVEAGVGQPQHF. The CDR3 DNA sequence: TGCAGCGTTGAAGCAGGGGTGGGCCAGCCCCAGCATTTT.

The sample holds a few counts of this clonotype. The V gene is TRBV10-3, the J gene TRBJ1-1, with 8 bases fitting TRBD1. After removal of 6 bases from V and 1 base from J, the junction contained 4 bases not matched to a gene. This CDR3 has 14 amino acids. Germline V gene sequence: CDR1 ENHRY, CDR2 SYGVKD. CDR3 amino acids: CAISQGAQNTEAFF. The CDR3, as DNA: TGTGCCATCAGCCAGGGGGCCCAGAACACTGAAGCTTTCTTT.

This clonotype was picked up many times. The chain couples TRBV29-1 to TRBJ2-7; D remains unclear. Trimming removed 2 bases from V and 1 base from J, with 3 bases in between. Germline-derived CDR1 and CDR2 are SQVTM and ANQGSEA. There are 11 residues in the CDR3. CDR3 protein: CSVETSYEQYF. The CDR3 bases are TGCAGCGTTGAAACATCCTACGAGCAGTACTTC.

This clonotype has more than one count but fewer than ten. V usage is TRBV6-2 or TRBV6-3 and J usage is TRBJ2-1; 8 bases map to TRBD2. Germline V gene sequence: CDR1 MNHEY, CDR2 SVGEGT. The V and J ends lost 5 bases and 9 bases, in that order; junction bases with no gene match: 9. The CDR3 spans 14 residues. In nucleotides, the CDR3 is TGTGCCAGCAGTCCTCTTGGCGGGAGGAGTGAGCAGTTCTTC. It codes for CASSPLGGRSEQFF.

This clonotype appeared many times. The rearrangement links TRBV10-3 to TRBJ2-3, with 8 bases lining up with TRBD1. The V gene's germline CDR1 is ENHRY and CDR2 SYGVKD. J was trimmed by 0 bases and V by 10 bases; bases with no gene match: 9. The CDR3 runs 15 residues. The DNA for the CDR3 is TGTGCCACTTCCCTCGACAGGGGAAGCACAGATACGCAGTATTTT. Translation: CATSLDRGSTDTQYF.

This clonotype was counted at least ten times. The chain joins TRBV12-3 or TRBV12-4 to TRBJ2-3; maybe TRBD2 (5 bases). The CDR3 loop spans 13 amino acids. Trimming took 6 bases from V and 8 from J, leaving 15 bases between them. The CDR3 nucleotides read TGTGCCAGCAGCCCTGCTCGGGATGGTACGCAGTATTTT. Its protein is CASSPARDGTQYF.

Only a few counts were recorded for this clonotype. The genes are TRBV6-2 or TRBV6-3 and TRBJ2-2; TRBD1 matches at 8 bases. CDR3 length: 18 residues. The trim removed 0 bases at V and 7 bases at J, leaving 13 bases unmatched. Per germline, CDR1 MNHEY and CDR2 SVGEGT. The CDR3 sequence: CASSYSPMDRVTDGELFF. In DNA form, the CDR3 reads TGTGCCAGCAGTTACTCTCCCATGGACAGGGTAACGGACGGGGAGCTGTTTTTT.

In its sample, this clonotype was seen many times. V and J are TRBV7-8 and TRBJ2-1; D possibly corresponds to TRBD1 (5 bases). Trimming left V 3 bases short and J 6 bases short, with 9 bases between. The CDR3 is 13 amino acids. The V gene's germline CDR1 is SGHVS and CDR2 FQNEAQ. In DNA, the CDR3 is TGTGCCAGCAGCTTGGGGCTAAGCAATGAGCAGTTCTTC. This translates into CASSLGLSNEQFF. Full variable domain (outside the CDR3, taken from reference TRBV7-8 and TRBJ2-1): GAGVSQSPRYKVAKRGQDVALRCDPISGHVSLFWYQQALGQGPEFLTYFQNEAQLDKSGLPSDRFFAERPEGSVSTLKIQRTQQEDSAVYLCASSLGLSNEQFFGPGTRLTVL.

V gene TRBV4-2 combines with J gene TRBJ2-7; D ambiguous. V was pared by 0 bases and J by 3 bases, with 12 bases between. The CDR3 contains 15 residues. Germline V gene sequence: CDR1 LGHNA, CDR2 YNFKEQ. The CDR3 sequence: CASSQERSSDYEQYF. The CDR3 DNA reads TGTGCCAGCAGCCAAGAAAGGAGTTCGGACTACGAGCAGTACTTC.

The genes are TRBV7-2 and TRBJ2-2; no reliable D call. The germline V and J ends were trimmed by 5 bases and 0 bases, with 13 bases remaining between them. The CDR3 is made up of 16 amino acids. Germline lookup yields CDR1 SGHTA and CDR2 FQGNSA. As DNA, the CDR3 is TGTGCCAGCAGCCCCTGGCCCGGCGCGAACACCGGGGAGCTGTTTTTT. As protein: CASSPWPGANTGELFF.

This clonotype was seen at least ten times. The J gene is TRBJ2-7, the V gene TRBV20-1; TRBD1 matches at 8 bases. CDR1 DFQATT and CDR2 SNEGSKA come from the germline V gene (reference sequence). V shed 6 bases, J shed 3 bases, and the junction held 10 bases outside the gene matches. The CDR3 runs 14 residues. The CDR3 reads CSASTGTGVYEQYF. CDR3 in DNA: TGCAGTGCCTCAACCGGGACAGGCGTCTACGAGCAGTACTTC.

The chain has TRBV15 and TRBJ2-1; 8 nucleotides align to TRBD2. Trimming cost V 1 base and J 4 bases; bases outside gene matches: 3. The CDR3 sequence is 15 residues long. Germline V CDR1 and CDR2: LNHNV, YYDKDF (reference sequence). CDR3 region: CATSRVREGYNEQFF. The CDR3 bases are TGTGCCACCAGCAGAGTTCGGGAGGGGTACAATGAGCAGTTCTTC.

The chain recombines TRBV6-1 with TRBJ2-6; D perhaps matches TRBD1 (6 bases). V lost 6 bases and J lost 3, with 15 bases in between. Germline V gives CDR1 MNHNS, CDR2 SASEGT. This CDR3 is built from 16 residues. CDR3 in DNA: TGTGCCAGCAGGCCTACAGGGACCCATGGGGCCAACGTCCTGACTTTC. It is translated as CASRPTGTHGANVLTF.

Remarks on this clonotype: The CDR3 end shows no conserved phenylalanine or tryptophan, and so a read error is likely. V and J are TRBV11-2 and TRBJ2-1, with 9 nucleotides matching TRBD2. Looked up from germline, CDR1 is SGHAT and CDR2 is FQNNGV. Germline trimming cut 2 bases from V and 9 bases from J; bases unmatched to any gene: 14. The CDR3 runs 17 residues. The CDR3 here is CASSLSGRLAGPSEQFL. CDR3 DNA: TGTGCCAGCAGCTTAAGTGGGCGTCTAGCGGGACCCAGTGAGCAGTTCCTC.

This sequence joins TRBV5-8 and TRBJ2-2; 7 bases fit TRBD2. The CDR3 consists of 15 residues. CDR1 and CDR2 (germline): SGHTS, YDEGEE. V lost 2 bases and J lost 3; bases outside the gene matches: 4. The CDR3 DNA is TGTGCCAGCAGCTTCGGGGAGGGACACACCGGGGAGCTGTTTTTT. Protein: CASSFGEGHTGELFF. Full variable domain (missing parts from reference TRBV5-8 and TRBJ2-2): EAGVTQSPTHLIKTRGQQATLRCSPISGHTSVYWYQQALGLGLQFLLWYDEGEERNRGNFPPRFSGRQFPNYSSELNVNALELEDSALYLCASSFGEGHTGELFFGEGSRLTVL.

This clonotype has a handful of counts. V and J are TRBV25-1 and TRBJ1-6; D is unresolved. This CDR3 contains 16 residues. CDR1 is MGHDK, CDR2 SYGVNS, per germline. V gave up 4 bases and J gave up 3 bases, with 13 bases separating them. CDR3 region: CASSGPSEGYNSPLHF. The CDR3 nucleotides read TGTGCCAGCAGTGGGCCATCGGAGGGCTATAATTCACCCCTCCACTTT.

The chain recombines TRBV9 with TRBJ2-3, with 9 nucleotides matching TRBD2. The CDR3 is 16 residues long. Germline-derived CDR1 and CDR2 are SGDLS and YYNGEE. Losses at the gene ends were 0 bases for V and 3 bases for J; bases not matched to a gene: 5. The chain's CDR3 is CASSVGGGGATDTQYF. In DNA form, the CDR3 reads TGTGCCAGCAGCGTAGGGGGCGGGGGGGCAACAGATACGCAGTATTTT.